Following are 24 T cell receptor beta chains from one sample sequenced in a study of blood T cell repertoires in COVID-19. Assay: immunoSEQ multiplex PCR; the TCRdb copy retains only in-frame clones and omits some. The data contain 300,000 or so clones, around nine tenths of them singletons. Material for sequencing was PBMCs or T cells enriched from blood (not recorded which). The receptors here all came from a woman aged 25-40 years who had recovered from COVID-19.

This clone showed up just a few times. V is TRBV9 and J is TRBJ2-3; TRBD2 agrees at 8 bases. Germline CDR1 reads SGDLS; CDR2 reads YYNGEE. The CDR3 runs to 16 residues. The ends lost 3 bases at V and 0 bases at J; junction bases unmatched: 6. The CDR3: CASSEPSSGSTDTQYF. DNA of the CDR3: TGTGCCAGCAGCGAACCGTCTAGCGGGAGCACAGATACGCAGTATTTT.

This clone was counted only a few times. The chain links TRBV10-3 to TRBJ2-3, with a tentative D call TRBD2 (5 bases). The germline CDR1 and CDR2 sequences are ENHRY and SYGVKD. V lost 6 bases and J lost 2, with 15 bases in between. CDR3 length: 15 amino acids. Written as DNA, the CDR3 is TGTGCCATCAGAGACTCTAGCAGCCTCACAGATACGCAGTATTTT. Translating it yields CAIRDSSSLTDTQYF.

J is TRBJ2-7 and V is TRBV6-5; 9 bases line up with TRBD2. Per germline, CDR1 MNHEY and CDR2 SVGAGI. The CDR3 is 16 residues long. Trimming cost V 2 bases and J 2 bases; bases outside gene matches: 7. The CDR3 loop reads CASSYLLSSGAYEQYF. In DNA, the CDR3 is TGTGCCAGCAGTTACCTCTTATCTAGCGGGGCCTACGAGCAGTACTTC.

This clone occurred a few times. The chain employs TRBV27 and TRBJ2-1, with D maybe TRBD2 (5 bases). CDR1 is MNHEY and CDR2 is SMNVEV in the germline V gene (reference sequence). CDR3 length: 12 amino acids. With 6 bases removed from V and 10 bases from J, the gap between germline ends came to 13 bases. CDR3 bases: TGTGCCAGCAGCCTCTTTGGAGGAGAGCAGTTCTTC. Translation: CASSLFGGEQFF.

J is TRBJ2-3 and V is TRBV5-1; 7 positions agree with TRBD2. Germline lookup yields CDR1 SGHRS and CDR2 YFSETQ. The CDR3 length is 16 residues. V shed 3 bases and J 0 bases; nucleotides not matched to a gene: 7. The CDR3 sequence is CASSYYSSGSTDTQYF. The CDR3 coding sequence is TGCGCCAGCAGCTATTATTCTAGCGGAAGCACAGATACGCAGTATTTT.

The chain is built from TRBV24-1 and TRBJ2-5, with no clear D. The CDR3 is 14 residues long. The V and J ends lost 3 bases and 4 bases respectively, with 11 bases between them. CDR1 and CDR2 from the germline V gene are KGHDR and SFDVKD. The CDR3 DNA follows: TGTGCCACCAGTGATACCTATGATCTAGAGACCCAGTACTTC. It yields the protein CATSDTYDLETQYF.

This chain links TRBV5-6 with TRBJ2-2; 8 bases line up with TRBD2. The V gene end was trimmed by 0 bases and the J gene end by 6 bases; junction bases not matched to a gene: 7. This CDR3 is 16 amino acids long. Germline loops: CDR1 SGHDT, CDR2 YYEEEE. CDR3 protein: CASSLVIAGPAGELFF. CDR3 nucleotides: TGTGCCAGCAGCTTGGTGATAGCGGGACCGGCCGGGGAGCTGTTTTTT.

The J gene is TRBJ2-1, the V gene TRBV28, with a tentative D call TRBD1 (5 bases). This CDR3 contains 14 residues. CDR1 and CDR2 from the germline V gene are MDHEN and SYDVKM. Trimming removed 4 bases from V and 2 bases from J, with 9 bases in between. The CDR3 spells CASSSVGPYNEQFF. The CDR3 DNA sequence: TGTGCCAGCAGTTCCGTGGGGCCCTACAATGAGCAGTTCTTC. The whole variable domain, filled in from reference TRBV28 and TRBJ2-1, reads DVKVTQSSRYLVKRTGEKVFLECVQDMDHENMFWYRQDPGLGLRLIYFSYDVKMKEKGDIPEGYSVSREKKERFSLILESASTNQTSMYLCASSSVGPYNEQFFGPGTRLTVL.

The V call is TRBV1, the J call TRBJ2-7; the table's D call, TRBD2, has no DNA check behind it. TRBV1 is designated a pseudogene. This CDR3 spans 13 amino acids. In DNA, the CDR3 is TGCACCAGCAGCCCCGAGGGCCTGGTAGAGCAGTACTTC. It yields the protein CTSSPEGLVEQYF.

DNA for the CDR3: TGCGCCAGCAGCCAAGATTACGGGGAGCAGTATTTT. Protein: CASSQDYGEQYF. The V and J genes are TRBV4-3 and TRBJ2-3, with D possibly TRBD2 on 5 matching bases. The germline V and J ends were trimmed by 0 bases and 11 bases, with 9 bases remaining between them. This CDR3 spans 12 amino acids. CDR1 and CDR2 (germline): LGHNA, YSLEER.

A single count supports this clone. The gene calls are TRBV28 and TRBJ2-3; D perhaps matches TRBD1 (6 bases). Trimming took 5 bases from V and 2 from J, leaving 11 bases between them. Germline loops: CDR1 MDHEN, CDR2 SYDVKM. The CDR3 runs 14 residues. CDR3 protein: CASSPGQTTDTQYF. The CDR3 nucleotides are TGTGCCAGCAGTCCTGGACAGACCACAGATACGCAGTATTTT.

The CDR3 spells CASKLTGQGAEELFF. As DNA, the CDR3 is TGTGCCAGCAAGCTCACGGGACAGGGGGCAGAGGAGCTGTTTTTT. This rearrangement joins TRBV2 to TRBJ2-2; 12 positions match TRBD1. The germline V gene encodes CDR1 SNHLY and CDR2 FYNNEI. J lost 10 bases, V lost 7 bases, and 10 bases had no gene match. The CDR3 is 15 residues long.

As DNA, the CDR3 is TGTGCCAGCACCCGGCCCGGGACAGGCATCGACGAGCAGTACTTC. Amino acid sequence: CASTRPGTGIDEQYF. The chain links TRBV5-8 to TRBJ2-7; 8 positions match TRBD1. In germline, CDR1 is SGHTS, CDR2 YDEGEE. Losses at the gene ends were 6 bases for V and 5 bases for J; bases not matched to a gene: 13. This CDR3 is 15 amino acids long.

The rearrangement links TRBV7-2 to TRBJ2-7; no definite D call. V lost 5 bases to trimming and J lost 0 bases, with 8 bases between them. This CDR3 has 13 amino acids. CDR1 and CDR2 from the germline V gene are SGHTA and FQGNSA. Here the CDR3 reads CASSPEFSYEQYF. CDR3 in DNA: TGTGCCAGCAGCCCGGAGTTCTCCTACGAGCAGTACTTC.

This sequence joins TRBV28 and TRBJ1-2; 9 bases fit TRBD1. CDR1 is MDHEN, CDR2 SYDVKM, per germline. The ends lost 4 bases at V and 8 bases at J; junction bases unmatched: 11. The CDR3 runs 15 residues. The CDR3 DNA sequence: TGTGCCAGCAGTTCCCCCGGGACAGGGATCGGCGGCTACACCTTC. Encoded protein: CASSSPGTGIGGYTF.

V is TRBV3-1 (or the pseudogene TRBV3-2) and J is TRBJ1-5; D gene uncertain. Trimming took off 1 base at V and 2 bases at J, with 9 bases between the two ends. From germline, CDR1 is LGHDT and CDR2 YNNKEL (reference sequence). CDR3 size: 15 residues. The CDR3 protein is CASSQGTPGNQPQHF. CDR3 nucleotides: TGTGCCAGCAGCCAAGGCACGCCGGGCAATCAGCCCCAGCATTTT.

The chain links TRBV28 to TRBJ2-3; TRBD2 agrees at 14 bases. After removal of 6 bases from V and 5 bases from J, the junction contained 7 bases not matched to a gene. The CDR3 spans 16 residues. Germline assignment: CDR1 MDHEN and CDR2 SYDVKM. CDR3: CASSMTSGRAGDTQYF. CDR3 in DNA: TGTGCCAGCAGCATGACTAGCGGGAGGGCCGGAGATACGCAGTATTTT.

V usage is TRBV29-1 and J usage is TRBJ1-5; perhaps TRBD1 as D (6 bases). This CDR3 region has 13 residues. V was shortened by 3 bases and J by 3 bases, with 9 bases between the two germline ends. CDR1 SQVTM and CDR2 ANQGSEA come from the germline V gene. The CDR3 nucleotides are TGCAGCGTTGAGGGACAACCCAATCAGCCCCAGCATTTT. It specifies CSVEGQPNQPQHF.

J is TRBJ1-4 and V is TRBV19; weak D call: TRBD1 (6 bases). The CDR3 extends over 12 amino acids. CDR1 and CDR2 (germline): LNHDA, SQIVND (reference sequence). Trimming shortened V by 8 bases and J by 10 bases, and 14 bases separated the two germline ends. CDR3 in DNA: TGTGCCAGTCATTTTGAAGGGGGAAAACTGTTTTTT. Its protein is CASHFEGGKLFF.

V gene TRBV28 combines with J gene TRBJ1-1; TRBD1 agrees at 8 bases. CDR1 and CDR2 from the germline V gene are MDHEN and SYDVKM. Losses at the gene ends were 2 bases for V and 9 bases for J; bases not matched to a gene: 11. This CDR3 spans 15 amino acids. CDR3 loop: CASSLGEDRGLKAFF. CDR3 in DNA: TGTGCCAGCAGTTTAGGGGAAGACAGGGGTCTCAAAGCTTTCTTT.

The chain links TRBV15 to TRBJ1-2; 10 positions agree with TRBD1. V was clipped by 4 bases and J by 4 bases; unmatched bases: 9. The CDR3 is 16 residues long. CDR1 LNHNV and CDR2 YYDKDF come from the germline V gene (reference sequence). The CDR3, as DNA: TGTGCCACCAGCACCCGGACAGGGGGAACGGCCTATGGCTACACCTTC. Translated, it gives CATSTRTGGTAYGYTF.

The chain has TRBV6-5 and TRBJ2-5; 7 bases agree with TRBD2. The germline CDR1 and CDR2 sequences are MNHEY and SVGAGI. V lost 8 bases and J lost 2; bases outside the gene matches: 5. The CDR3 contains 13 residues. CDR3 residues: CASLWGGQETQYF. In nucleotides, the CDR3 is TGTGCCAGCCTGTGGGGAGGGCAAGAGACCCAGTACTTC.

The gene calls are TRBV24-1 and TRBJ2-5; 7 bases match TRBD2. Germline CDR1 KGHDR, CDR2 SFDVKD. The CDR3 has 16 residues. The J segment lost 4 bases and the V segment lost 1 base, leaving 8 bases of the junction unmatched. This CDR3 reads CATSDFGAGDRETQYF. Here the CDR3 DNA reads TGTGCCACCAGTGATTTCGGGGCGGGAGACCGAGAGACCCAGTACTTC.

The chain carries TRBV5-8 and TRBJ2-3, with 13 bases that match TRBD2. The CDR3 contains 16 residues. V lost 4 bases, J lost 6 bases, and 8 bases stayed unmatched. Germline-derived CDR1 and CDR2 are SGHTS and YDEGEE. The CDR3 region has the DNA TGTGCCAGCAGCCTGCGGACTAGCGGGAGTTTGGATACGCAGTATTTT. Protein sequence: CASSLRTSGSLDTQYF.